The rows below give T cell receptor beta chains drawn from one sample of a study of blood T cell repertoires in COVID-19. Sequenced by immunoSEQ multiplex PCR; TCRdb stores in-frame clones only, minus some. The table has about 260,000 clones, about 80% seen once. Sequencing was performed on PBMCs or T cells enriched from blood (not recorded which). These receptors were obtained from a man aged 25 to 40 with acute COVID-19. Both conserved end residues are part of each CDR3. D genes are given only for firm matches. Rows give clone size only sometimes, using once, few, many, or a class for an expanded clone.

clone size: -
V gene: TRBV7-2
J gene: TRBJ1-5
D gene: TRBD1
CDR3 DNA: TGTGCCAGCAGCGTAAAGGGGGCAGGACAGCCCCAGCATTTT
CDR3 protein: CASSVKGAGQPQHF

clone size: once
V gene: TRBV5-4
J gene: TRBJ2-3
D gene: -
CDR3 DNA: TGTGCCAGCAGCGCCGGGGACACAACAGATACGCAGTATTTT
CDR3 protein: CASSAGDTTDTQYF

clone size: once
V gene: TRBV27
J gene: TRBJ2-1
D gene: -
CDR3 DNA: TGTGCCAGCAGCGTCAGGATCTACAATGAGCAGTTCTTC
CDR3 protein: CASSVRIYNEQFF

clone size: -
V gene: TRBV24-1
J gene: TRBJ2-2
D gene: TRBD2
CDR3 DNA: TGTGCCACCGGACGGACTAGCGGATACACCGGGGAGCTGTTTTTT
CDR3 protein: CATGRTSGYTGELFF

clone size: -
V gene: TRBV11-2
J gene: TRBJ2-3
D gene: TRBD2
CDR3 DNA: TGTGCCAGCAGTCCCACTAGCGGGGGAATGAGGGATACGCAGTATTTT
CDR3 protein: CASSPTSGGMRDTQYF

clone size: -
V gene: TRBV28
J gene: TRBJ2-5
D gene: TRBD2
CDR3 DNA: TGTGCCAGCAAGACGGGCGGGGGGGCAAAAGAGACCCAGTACTTC
CDR3 protein: CASKTGGGAKETQYF

clone size: few
V gene: TRBV12-3/TRBV12-4
J gene: TRBJ1-2
D gene: -
CDR3 DNA: TGTGCCAGCGCCGCAGGGGACTATGGCTACACCTTC
CDR3 protein: CASAAGDYGYTF

clone size: -
V gene: TRBV6-2/TRBV6-3
J gene: TRBJ1-2
D gene: TRBD1
CDR3 DNA: TGTGCCAGCAGTCGGACAGGGACAACGTATGGCTACACCTTC
CDR3 protein: CASSRTGTTYGYTF

clone size: -
V gene: TRBV6-1
J gene: TRBJ2-2
D gene: -
CDR3 DNA: TGTGCCAGCAGTGAGAGTCGGGTGAACACCGGGGAGCTGTTTTTT
CDR3 protein: CASSESRVNTGELFF

clone size: -
V gene: TRBV19
J gene: TRBJ2-1
D gene: -
CDR3 DNA: TGTGCCAGTAGTCAGTATAACAATGAGCAGTTCTTC
CDR3 protein: CASSQYNNEQFF

clone size: -
V gene: TRBV19
J gene: TRBJ1-1
D gene: -
CDR3 DNA: TGTGCCAGTAGTATTACGACGCGGCGTGAAGCTTTCTTT
CDR3 protein: CASSITTRREAFF

clone size: -
V gene: TRBV5-1
J gene: TRBJ2-5
D gene: TRBD1
CDR3 DNA: TGCGCCAGCAGCTTACAGGGGTCCCAAGAGACCCAGTACTTC
CDR3 protein: CASSLQGSQETQYF

clone size: -
V gene: TRBV5-1
J gene: TRBJ2-3
D gene: -
CDR3 DNA: TGCGCCAGCAGCTTGAGAGGGCTAGCGCTAGATACGCAGTATTTT
CDR3 protein: CASSLRGLALDTQYF

clone size: -
V gene: TRBV6-5
J gene: TRBJ1-5
D gene: TRBD1
CDR3 DNA: TGTGCCAGCAACAAGAATAGGCAGGGGGACGGACCCCAGCATTTT
CDR3 protein: CASNKNRQGDGPQHF

clone size: -
V gene: TRBV27
J gene: TRBJ1-5
D gene: -
CDR3 DNA: TGTGCCAGCAGTTTGGTTCCAGGGGGCAATCAGCCCCAGCATTTT
CDR3 protein: CASSLVPGGNQPQHF

clone size: -
V gene: TRBV29-1
J gene: TRBJ2-1
D gene: TRBD2
CDR3 DNA: TGCAGCGTTGTAAGGACTAGCGTCTACAATGAGCAGTTCTTC
CDR3 protein: CSVVRTSVYNEQFF

clone size: -
V gene: TRBV9
J gene: TRBJ2-3
D gene: -
CDR3 DNA: TGTGCCAGCAGCGTCTCCGGGACTAGCACAGATACGCAGTATTTT
CDR3 protein: CASSVSGTSTDTQYF

clone size: -
V gene: TRBV6-5
J gene: TRBJ1-4
D gene: TRBD1
CDR3 DNA: TGTGCCAGCAGCACAAGACAGGGAAAAAATGAAAAACTGTTTTTT
CDR3 protein: CASSTRQGKNEKLFF

clone size: -
V gene: TRBV19
J gene: TRBJ1-1
D gene: TRBD1
CDR3 DNA: TGTGCCAGTAGTTTAGTACAGGGGCCGGCTTTCTTT
CDR3 protein: CASSLVQGPAFF

clone size: -
V gene: TRBV11-3
J gene: TRBJ1-1
D gene: -
CDR3 DNA: TGTGCCAGCAGCCCAAATGCGGTAGAAGCTTTCTTT
CDR3 protein: CASSPNAVEAFF

clone size: -
V gene: TRBV5-1
J gene: TRBJ2-5
D gene: TRBD1
CDR3 DNA: TGTGCCAGCAGCTTGGGTCCGGGACAGGGTCAAGAGACCCAGTACTTC
CDR3 protein: CASSLGPGQGQETQYF

clone size: -
V gene: TRBV7-2
J gene: TRBJ1-5
D gene: -
CDR3 DNA: TGTGCCAGCAGCTTTGTAGGCAATCAGCCCCAGCATTTT
CDR3 protein: CASSFVGNQPQHF

clone size: -
V gene: TRBV7-9
J gene: TRBJ2-3
D gene: -
CDR3 DNA: TGTGCCAGCAGCCCCAGGGGTCCAGATACGCAGTATTTT
CDR3 protein: CASSPRGPDTQYF

clone size: many
V gene: TRBV28
J gene: TRBJ1-3
D gene: -
CDR3 DNA: TGTGCCAGCACCCCAGTTACATTTGGAAACACCATATATTTT
CDR3 protein: CASTPVTFGNTIYF

clone size: -
V gene: TRBV7-2
J gene: TRBJ2-3
D gene: -
CDR3 DNA: TGTGCCAGCAGCTTAGATTCGCGCGGGTGGAGCACAGATACGCAGTATTTT
CDR3 protein: CASSLDSRGWSTDTQYF

clone size: -
V gene: TRBV9
J gene: TRBJ2-3
D gene: TRBD1
CDR3 DNA: TGTGCCAGCAGCGTTGTGACAGGGGGTGAGGATGGAACGCAGTATTTT
CDR3 protein: CASSVVTGGEDGTQYF

clone size: -
V gene: TRBV9
J gene: TRBJ2-5
D gene: -
CDR3 DNA: TGTGCCAGCAGCGCATCCGGGAGCCAAGAGACCCAGTACTTC
CDR3 protein: CASSASGSQETQYF

clone size: few
V gene: TRBV5-1
J gene: TRBJ1-1
D gene: TRBD1
CDR3 DNA: TGTGCCAGCAGCTTGGAGACAGGGGGCTTGGGGACTGAAGCTTTCTTT
CDR3 protein: CASSLETGGLGTEAFF

clone size: -
V gene: TRBV6-2/TRBV6-3
J gene: TRBJ1-3
D gene: TRBD1
CDR3 DNA: TGTGCCAGCAGCGGGACAGGGGACGTCACCATATATTTT
CDR3 protein: CASSGTGDVTIYF

clone size: -
V gene: TRBV5-1
J gene: TRBJ1-1
D gene: -
CDR3 DNA: TGTGCCAGCAGACAGAACACTGAAGCTTTCTTT
CDR3 protein: CASRQNTEAFF

clone size: -
V gene: TRBV5-4
J gene: TRBJ1-4
D gene: TRBD1
CDR3 DNA: TGTGCCAGCAGCATGGACAGGATTAATGAAAAACTGTTTTTT
CDR3 protein: CASSMDRINEKLFF

clone size: -
V gene: TRBV5-5
J gene: TRBJ1-4
D gene: -
CDR3 DNA: TGTGCCAGCAGCTTGGGGCCCAGGGATGAAAAACTGTTTTTT
CDR3 protein: CASSLGPRDEKLFF

clone size: -
V gene: TRBV19
J gene: TRBJ2-6
D gene: TRBD1
CDR3 DNA: TGTGCCAGTAGTCCCGGACAGGGGGCGTCCTCTGGGGCCAACGTCCTGACTTTC
CDR3 protein: CASSPGQGASSGANVLTF

clone size: -
V gene: TRBV12-3/TRBV12-4
J gene: TRBJ1-5
D gene: -
CDR3 DNA: TGTGCCAGCACCAGGGAGGGCGGTCAGCCCCAGCATTTT
CDR3 protein: CASTREGGQPQHF

clone size: once
V gene: TRBV19
J gene: TRBJ1-2
D gene: TRBD1
CDR3 DNA: TGTGCCAGTAGTACACAGGGGGCGATAATCTATGGCTACACCTTC
CDR3 protein: CASSTQGAIIYGYTF

clone size: -
V gene: TRBV18
J gene: TRBJ1-5
D gene: -
CDR3 DNA: TGTGCCAGCTCTTTACTACAAGAGATAGGCAATCAGCCCCAGCATTTT
CDR3 protein: CASSLLQEIGNQPQHF

clone size: -
V gene: TRBV2
J gene: TRBJ1-2
D gene: -
CDR3 DNA: TGTGCCAGCAGTGAGACTGTTAGGGGGGGCTACACCTTC
CDR3 protein: CASSETVRGGYTF